The 14 T cell receptor beta chains below all came from one sample that was sequenced in a study of blood T cell repertoires in COVID-19. Sequencing used immunoSEQ multiplex PCR; TCRdb keeps in-frame clones, though not all of them. Among 200,000 to 250,000 clones listed, nearly 90% were seen once. The sequenced material came from peripheral blood. These receptors were taken from a woman between 18 and 30 years old who had recovered from COVID-19.

The rearrangement joins TRBV7-9 to TRBJ1-2, with D unresolved. Trimming took 6 bases from V and 4 from J, leaving 15 bases between them. The CDR3 extends over 14 amino acids. Germline CDR1 SEHNR, CDR2 FQNEAQ (reference sequence). CDR3 in amino acids: CASRAEARAYGYTF. CDR3 DNA sequence: TGTGCCAGCAGGGCCGAAGCGCGGGCCTATGGCTACACCTTC.

This chain connects TRBV6-5 to TRBJ2-7; D possibly corresponds to TRBD1 (5 bases). Germline V gives CDR1 MNHEY, CDR2 SVGAGI. V was clipped by 8 bases and J by 2 bases, with 13 bases between them. This CDR3 has 13 residues. CDR3 residues: CASGRQGPYEQYF. The CDR3 nucleotides read TGTGCCAGCGGAAGGCAGGGCCCCTACGAGCAGTACTTC.

The genes are TRBV7-2 and TRBJ1-2; D is perhaps TRBD1 (5 bases). With 1 base removed from V and 5 bases from J, the gap between germline ends came to 11 bases. There are 14 residues in the CDR3. Germline-derived CDR1 and CDR2 are SGHTA and FQGNSA. CDR3 region: CASSLDGPGYGYTF. Written as DNA, the CDR3 is TGTGCCAGCAGCTTAGATGGGCCAGGGTATGGCTACACCTTC.

As to this clone: An end of the junction differs from the germline gene, which may be a read error. V is TRBV11-2 and J is TRBJ2-2, with D unresolved. CDR1 is SGHAT, CDR2 FQNNGV, per germline. The CDR3 is 15 residues long. The CDR3, as DNA: TGTGCCAGCAGCGCCCGCATGAGGAACTCCGGGGAGCTGTTTTTT. It translates to CASSARMRNSGELFF.

The chain links TRBV4-3 to TRBJ1-1, with D possibly matching TRBD1 (6 bases). Germline V lookup: CDR1 LGHNA, CDR2 YSLEER. The CDR3 totals 17 residues. V was cut by 4 bases and J by 1 base, with 19 bases left in between. The CDR3 coding sequence is TGCGCCAGCAGCCTCACCGATAGTGGACAGCAGAACACTGAAGCTTTCTTT. Amino acids: CASSLTDSGQQNTEAFF.

The chain carries TRBV30 and TRBJ2-1; D remains ambiguous. The CDR3 is made up of 12 amino acids. V was shortened by 2 bases and J by 9 bases, with 11 bases between the two germline ends. From germline, CDR1 is GTSNPN and CDR2 SVGIG (reference sequence). CDR3 sequence (DNA): TGTGCCTGGAGTACCCTCCCGCGTGAGCAGTTCTTC. Protein sequence: CAWSTLPREQFF.

V is TRBV19 and J is TRBJ1-5; TRBD1 matches at 9 bases. The germline V gene encodes CDR1 LNHDA and CDR2 SQIVND (reference sequence). The CDR3 contains 16 residues. Unmatched junction bases numbered 8, after V lost 3 bases and J lost 5 bases. The CDR3 loop is CASSMRAGQGYQPQHF. CDR3 in DNA: TGTGCCAGTAGTATGAGGGCGGGACAGGGTTATCAGCCCCAGCATTTT.

The V and J genes are TRBV6-2 or TRBV6-3 and TRBJ1-5; 8 bases fit TRBD1. V shed 6 bases, J shed 7 bases, and the junction held 11 bases outside the gene matches. The CDR3 spans 15 residues. Germline V gene lookup returns CDR1 MNHEY and CDR2 SVGEGT. The CDR3 loop is CASSRPDRGRQPQHF. The CDR3 DNA follows: TGTGCCAGCAGCCGGCCCGACAGGGGTCGCCAGCCCCAGCATTTT.

The J gene is TRBJ2-2, the V gene TRBV3-1 (or the pseudogene TRBV3-2); weak D call: TRBD1 (6 bases). Between the trimmed V and J ends, which lost 2 bases and 4 bases, there was a span of 8 bases. The CDR3 consists of 14 residues. Germline V CDR1 and CDR2: LGHDT, YNNKEL (reference sequence). CDR3 sequence: CASSQIGGTGELFF. The CDR3 DNA is TGTGCCAGCAGCCAAATAGGGGGCACCGGGGAGCTGTTTTTT.

The chain recombines TRBV11-3 with TRBJ2-2, with 10 nucleotides matching TRBD2. The CDR3 has 16 amino acids. Germline CDR1 SGHNT, CDR2 YENEEA. V was pared by 5 bases and J by 3 bases, with 6 bases of the junction left unmatched. The chain's CDR3 is CASSQPSGRDTGELFF. In nucleotides, the CDR3 is TGTGCCAGCAGCCAACCAAGCGGGAGGGACACCGGGGAGCTGTTTTTT.

The J gene is TRBJ1-2, the V gene TRBV27; 8 bases fit TRBD1. Germline CDR1 MNHEY, CDR2 SMNVEV (reference sequence). With V trimmed by 0 bases and J by 5 bases, 14 bases remained unmatched. This CDR3 region has 18 residues. The CDR3 here is CASSLSSSGGQAEYGYTF. Here the CDR3 DNA reads TGTGCCAGCAGTTTATCTTCCTCGGGGGGACAGGCAGAGTATGGCTACACCTTC.

The V gene is TRBV21-1, the J gene TRBJ2-7; the DNA was not compared with TRBD1, the D call given in the table. TRBV21-1 is reported as a pseudogene. The CDR3 consists of 13 residues. CDR3: CASSRDSSYEQYF. The CDR3 bases are TGTGCCAGCAGCCGGGACAGCTCCTACGAGCAGTACTTC.

The rearrangement links TRBV12-3 or TRBV12-4 to TRBJ2-7; no definite D call. Trimming removed 5 bases at V and 3 bases at J, with 8 bases between. This CDR3 is 12 amino acids long. In nucleotides, the CDR3 is TGTGCCAGCAGTCCAAACAACTACGAGCAGTACTTC. Its translation: CASSPNNYEQYF.

The chain employs TRBV20-1 and TRBJ2-1, with TRBD2 matching 8 bases. V shed 3 bases, J shed 3 bases, and the junction held 4 bases outside the gene matches. This CDR3 has 14 residues. CDR1 and CDR2 from the germline V gene are DFQATT and SNEGSKA (reference sequence). CDR3 sequence reads: CSASKLAVYNEQFF. The DNA of the CDR3 is TGCAGTGCTAGTAAACTAGCGGTCTACAATGAGCAGTTCTTC.